The 24 T cell receptor beta chains below all came from one sample that was sequenced in a study of cytomegalovirus exposure and HLA in healthy donors. The PCR used 60 Vbeta and 13 Jbeta primers. Using immunoSEQ multiplex PCR, the repertoire was profiled, and TCRdb retains in-frame clones only, with some absent. The table lists about 64,000 clones, over 75% of them singletons. Sequenced material: PBMCs. These receptors were taken from a female donor in good health and CMV-seronegative.

This chain joins TRBV10-3 and TRBJ1-4; 9 bases are shared with TRBD1. With V trimmed by 3 bases and J by 8 bases, 10 bases remained unmatched. There are 16 residues in the CDR3. Germline CDR1 is ENHRY and CDR2 is SYGVKD. The CDR3 is CAISDRPGQGTEKLFF. CDR3 nucleotides: TGTGCCATCAGTGACCGACCGGGACAGGGAACGGAAAAACTGTTTTTT.

The V call is TRBV7-9, the J call TRBJ1-1; 7 bases map to TRBD1. Losses at the gene ends were 5 bases for V and 1 base for J; bases not matched to a gene: 1. The CDR3 extends over 13 amino acids. Germline lookup yields CDR1 SEHNR and CDR2 FQNEAQ (reference sequence). The CDR3 DNA reads TGTGCCAGCAGCCGACAGGGGAACACTGAAGCTTTCTTT. This translates into CASSRQGNTEAFF.

The CDR3 loop reads CASSPGLAGDYTDTQYF. In DNA form, the CDR3 reads TGTGCCAGCAGCCCGGGACTAGCGGGCGACTACACAGATACGCAGTATTTT. This chain connects TRBV11-2 to TRBJ2-3, with 12 positions matching TRBD2. Losses at the gene ends were 5 bases for V and 2 bases for J; bases not matched to a gene: 8. Germline CDR1 is SGHAT and CDR2 is FQNNGV. There are 17 residues in the CDR3.

This clone was recorded once. The genes are TRBV5-4 and TRBJ1-2; 9 positions match TRBD1. From germline, CDR1 is SGHNT and CDR2 YYREEE (reference sequence). The CDR3 spans 15 residues. Unmatched junction bases numbered 7, after V lost 3 bases and J lost 4 bases. The DNA of the CDR3 is TGTGCCAGCAGCTACCGGGACAGGGAGTTCTATGGCTACACCTTC. This gives the protein CASSYRDREFYGYTF. The full variable domain, completed using reference TRBV5-4 and TRBJ1-2, is ETGVTQSPTHLIKTRGQQVTLRCSSQSGHNTVSWYQQALGQGPQFIFQYYREEENGRGNFPPRFSGLQFPNYSSELNVNALELDDSALYLCASSYRDREFYGYTFGSGTRLTVV.

The rearrangement uses TRBV18 and TRBJ2-7, with D perhaps matching TRBD2 (6 bases). The CDR3 extends over 14 amino acids. Deletions cut 2 bases from V and 5 bases from J, with 13 bases between. CDR1 is KGHSH and CDR2 is LQKENI in the germline V gene. CDR3 coding DNA: TGTGCCAGCTCACCATCGGAGGGAGGCAACGAGCAGTACTTC. This gives the protein CASSPSEGGNEQYF.

The CDR3 region is CASSPSDRGRTEAFF. The CDR3 region has the DNA TGTGCCAGCAGCCCTTCAGACAGGGGAAGAACTGAAGCTTTCTTT. The chain employs TRBV6-5 and TRBJ1-1, with 8 bases aligning to TRBD1. CDR3 length: 15 amino acids. Unmatched junction bases numbered 11, after V lost 6 bases and J lost 5 bases. Germline V lookup: CDR1 MNHEY, CDR2 SVGAGI.

The rearrangement links TRBV20-1 to TRBJ1-2; D is uncertain. With 6 bases removed from V and 8 bases from J, the gap between germline ends came to 13 bases. From germline, CDR1 is DFQATT and CDR2 SNEGSKA (reference sequence). This CDR3 contains 11 residues. The chain's CDR3 is CSALEGGGYTF. DNA for the CDR3: TGCAGTGCACTTGAGGGCGGAGGCTACACCTTC.

V is TRBV7-2 and J is TRBJ2-4, with TRBD2 matching over 9 bases. CDR1 and CDR2 from the germline V gene are SGHTA and FQGNSA. Unmatched junction bases numbered 11, after V lost 6 bases and J lost 8 bases. The CDR3 is made up of 15 amino acids. The CDR3 region is CASRSAGGPGDIQYF. The CDR3 DNA reads as TGTGCCAGCAGGTCGGCGGGAGGGCCGGGGGACATTCAGTACTTC.

The rearrangement links TRBV7-2 to TRBJ1-3, with 8 bases aligning to TRBD1. This CDR3 contains 17 residues. The ends lost 5 bases at V and 0 bases at J; junction bases unmatched: 9. Germline values: CDR1 SGHTA, CDR2 FQGNSA. The chain's CDR3 is CASSAWTGRNSGNTIYF. CDR3 DNA: TGTGCCAGCAGCGCGTGGACAGGGCGAAACTCTGGAAACACCATATATTTT.

The chain couples TRBV9 to TRBJ2-1, with 12 positions matching TRBD2. Germline trimming cut 4 bases from V and 12 bases from J; bases unmatched to any gene: 11. The CDR3 contains 15 residues. From germline, CDR1 is SGDLS and CDR2 YYNGEE. DNA of the CDR3: TGTGCCAGCAGCCACGGACTAGCGGGATCGCTTGGGCAGTTCTTC. Its protein is CASSHGLAGSLGQFF.

V usage is TRBV5-1 and J usage is TRBJ1-1; possibly TRBD1 for D (5 bases). This CDR3 region has 14 residues. Germline CDR1 and CDR2: SGHRS and YFSETQ. Trimming took 4 bases from V and 0 from J, leaving 10 bases between them. The CDR3 here is CASSRGEMNTEAFF. CDR3 coding DNA: TGCGCCAGCAGCCGGGGGGAGATGAACACTGAAGCTTTCTTT.

The V gene is TRBV4-3, the J gene TRBJ1-5; a weak D match, TRBD1 (6 bases). This CDR3 comprises 15 residues. CDR1 and CDR2 from the germline V gene are LGHNA and YSLEER. V lost 0 bases, J lost 8 bases, and 14 bases lay in between. CDR3 coding DNA: TGCGCCAGCAGCCAAGATTGGGGCAGGGGTAAGCCCCAGCATTTT. Protein sequence: CASSQDWGRGKPQHF.

This chain links TRBV7-8 with TRBJ1-2; D unclear. The CDR3 length is 15 residues. From germline, CDR1 is SGHVS and CDR2 FQNEAQ. Trimming removed 5 bases from V and 0 bases from J, with 13 bases in between. The CDR3 bases are TGTGCCAGCAGCCCCTGGGAGACGACTAACTATGGCTACACCTTC. The encoded protein is CASSPWETTNYGYTF.

This chain joins TRBV5-4 and TRBJ2-1, with 8 bases lining up with TRBD2. CDR1 SGHNT and CDR2 YYREEE come from the germline V gene (reference sequence). V lost 6 bases, J lost 0 bases, and 11 bases stayed unmatched. CDR3 length equals 17 residues. CDR3 coding DNA: TGTGCCAGCACCCCCACCGCGGGAGGAGACTCCTACAATGAGCAGTTCTTC. This sequence encodes CASTPTAGGDSYNEQFF.

The chain carries TRBV27 and TRBJ1-5; possible D gene TRBD1, 6 bases. This CDR3 region has 15 residues. V was clipped by 6 bases and J by 2 bases, with 14 bases between them. CDR1 is MNHEY, CDR2 SMNVEV, per germline (reference sequence). CDR3 amino acids: CASRPNRDGNQPQHF. The CDR3 region has the DNA TGTGCCAGCAGGCCGAACAGGGATGGCAATCAGCCCCAGCATTTT.

This chain uses TRBV27 with TRBJ2-7, with 9 bases aligning to TRBD2. Germline V lookup: CDR1 MNHEY, CDR2 SMNVEV (reference sequence). The CDR3 contains 14 residues. V trimming: 4 bases; J trimming: 3 bases; junction bases outside the gene matches: 4. CDR3 amino acids: CASSSLAGYYEQYF. The CDR3 nucleotides are TGTGCCAGCAGTTCTCTAGCGGGATACTACGAGCAGTACTTC.

The chain carries TRBV10-3 and TRBJ2-4; possible D gene TRBD1, 5 bases. This CDR3 spans 17 amino acids. V lost 0 bases, J lost 0 bases, and 12 bases lay in between. Germline CDR1 and CDR2: ENHRY and SYGVKD. The CDR3 loop is CAISESTDSLAKNIQYF. CDR3 nucleotide sequence: TGTGCCATCAGTGAGTCGACAGATTCCTTAGCCAAAAACATTCAGTACTTC.

CDR3 coding DNA: TGTGCCAGCTCACCTTGGGACAGGGGATACAATGAGCAGTTCTTC. This codes for CASSPWDRGYNEQFF. The chain couples TRBV18 to TRBJ2-1; 10 bases agree with TRBD1. The CDR3 has 15 amino acids. Losses at the gene ends were 3 bases for V and 4 bases for J; bases not matched to a gene: 3. Germline V lookup: CDR1 KGHSH, CDR2 LQKENI.

The rearrangement links TRBV5-4 to TRBJ2-6; D might be TRBD1 (6 bases). V was clipped by 0 bases and J by 0 bases, with 7 bases between them. The CDR3 length is 16 residues. CDR1 and CDR2 from the germline V gene are SGHNT and YYREEE (reference sequence). The CDR3 region is CASSLEDSSGANVLTF. The CDR3 nucleotides read TGTGCCAGCAGCTTGGAGGACAGCTCTGGGGCCAACGTCCTGACTTTC.

This chain joins TRBV2 and TRBJ1-4; D is unclear. Germline V gene sequence: CDR1 SNHLY, CDR2 FYNNEI. The CDR3 has 14 residues. The V end lost 5 bases, the J end lost 6 bases, and 13 bases lay between the germline ends. The CDR3 coding sequence is TGTGCCAGCAGTTTAAGGCAGGATTATGAAAAACTGTTTTTT. This encodes CASSLRQDYEKLFF.

This sequence joins TRBV28 and TRBJ1-4; possible D gene TRBD1, 6 bases. Trimming shortened V by 6 bases and J by 4 bases, and 18 bases separated the two germline ends. This CDR3 spans 16 amino acids. Looked up from germline, CDR1 is MDHEN and CDR2 is SYDVKM. The CDR3 loop is CASSWGGRRGNEKLFF. CDR3 bases: TGTGCCAGCAGCTGGGGGGGGCGCCGGGGTAATGAAAAACTGTTTTTT.

V gene TRBV5-1 combines with J gene TRBJ2-7; TRBD1 agrees at 7 bases. The V gene end was trimmed by 0 bases and the J gene end by 1 base; junction bases not matched to a gene: 4. Per the germline V gene, CDR1 is SGHRS and CDR2 is YFSETQ. CDR3 length equals 15 residues. CDR3 in DNA: TGCGCCAGCAGCTTGGAGGGGGCAGGGTCCTACGAGCAGTACTTC. It specifies CASSLEGAGSYEQYF.

The gene calls are TRBV5-1 and TRBJ2-3, with 9 bases fitting TRBD1. The trim removed 0 bases at V and 4 bases at J, leaving 6 bases unmatched. The CDR3 runs to 16 residues. CDR1 SGHRS and CDR2 YFSETQ come from the germline V gene. Here the CDR3 DNA reads TGCGCCAGCAGCTTGGAGGGACAGGGTCATCCAGATACGCAGTATTTT. Translating gives CASSLEGQGHPDTQYF. The full variable domain, completed using reference TRBV5-1 and TRBJ2-3, is KAGVTQTPRYLIKTRGQQVTLSCSPISGHRSVSWYQQTPGQGLQFLFEYFSETQRNKGNFPGRFSGRQFSNSRSEMNVSTLELGDSALYLCASSLEGQGHPDTQYFGPGTRLTVL.

The rearrangement uses TRBV11-3 and TRBJ1-5; 7 nucleotides align to TRBD1. Germline loops: CDR1 SGHNT, CDR2 YENEEA. This CDR3 has 19 amino acids. Unmatched junction bases numbered 14, after V lost 1 base and J lost 2 bases. Here the CDR3 DNA reads TGTGCCAGCAGCTTAGTTTCGACAGGGTTCCCCCTGGGCAATCAGCCCCAGCATTTT. This translates into CASSLVSTGFPLGNQPQHF.